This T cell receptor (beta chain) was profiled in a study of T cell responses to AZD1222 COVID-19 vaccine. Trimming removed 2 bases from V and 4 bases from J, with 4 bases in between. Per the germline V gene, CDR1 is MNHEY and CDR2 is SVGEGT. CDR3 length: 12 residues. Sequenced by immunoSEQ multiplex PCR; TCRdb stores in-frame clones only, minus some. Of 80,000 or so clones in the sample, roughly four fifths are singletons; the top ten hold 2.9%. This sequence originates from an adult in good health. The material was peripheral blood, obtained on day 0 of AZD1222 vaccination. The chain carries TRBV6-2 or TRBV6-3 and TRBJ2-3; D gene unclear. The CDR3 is CASSYNPDTQYF. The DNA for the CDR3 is TGTGCCAGCAGTTACAACCCAGATACGCAGTATTTT.